The sequence of this TCR beta chain was determined in a study of patients and donors after allogeneic stem cell transplantation. Germline CDR1 is SNHLY and CDR2 is FYNNEI. Trimming took 8 bases from V and 13 from J; bases not matched to a gene: 16. The length of the CDR3 is 13 residues. TCRdb re-called the RT-PCR reads with MiXCR, one entry per CDR3 protein. The data contain approximately 200,000 distinct CDR3 sequences, over 12% of them singletons. This clonotype was found many times. This chain joins TRBV2 and TRBJ1-2; 7 bases align to TRBD1. The sample taken for sequencing was blood, either unsorted or a sorted T cell fraction (not recorded which). This clonotype was sampled from a human donor who was either an allogeneic HSCT recipient or a stem cell or donor lymphocyte infusion donor (not recorded which). It is not recorded whose cells these are; they may come from a transplant donor. The CDR3 nucleotides are TGTGCCAGCCTAGGGGGCGGATCCAAACTATCCACCTTC. Residues: CASLGGGSKLSTF.